One and the same sample provided the 23 T cell receptor beta chains below, sequenced in a study of radiotherapy plus CTLA-4 blockade in lung cancer. Only in-frame clones appear in the TCRdb table, and some are missing; sequencing was by immunoSEQ multiplex PCR. The table has about 97,000 clones, about four fifths seen once; the top ten hold around 3%. Material: peripheral blood, obtained from a patient treated with radiotherapy plus ipilimumab. Every receptor here comes from a human donor with non-small cell lung cancer who had a partial response to radiotherapy plus ipilimumab. Some clones in this sample may be carry-over from other donors' samples.

This chain joins TRBV7-3 and TRBJ2-2; the match to TRBD2 covers 9 bases. Germline V gene lookup returns CDR1 SGHTA and CDR2 FQGTGA. The CDR3 is 14 residues long. Losses at the gene ends were 4 bases for V and 7 bases for J; bases not matched to a gene: 4. The CDR3 spells CASSSSGRNGELFF. The CDR3 nucleotides read TGTGCCAGCAGCTCGAGCGGGAGGAACGGGGAGCTGTTTTTT.

The J gene is TRBJ1-2, the V gene TRBV5-4, with TRBD1 identical over 8 bases. This CDR3 is built from 16 residues. Germline V gene lookup returns CDR1 SGHNT and CDR2 YYREEE (reference sequence). Trimming at V came to 0 bases and at J to 0 bases, leaving 4 bases not matched to a gene. The DNA of the CDR3 is TGTGCCAGCAGCTTGGACCCGGGACAGGCTAACTATGGCTACACCTTC. This gives the protein CASSLDPGQANYGYTF.

The gene calls are TRBV18 and TRBJ1-5; no reliable D call. The germline V and J ends were trimmed by 5 bases and 4 bases, with 9 bases remaining between them. The CDR3 spans 13 residues. Germline CDR1 and CDR2: KGHSH and LQKENI. This chain's CDR3 is CASSFGENQPQHF. The CDR3 DNA is TGTGCCAGCTCATTTGGAGAGAATCAGCCCCAGCATTTT. Full variable domain (remainder filled in from reference TRBV18 and TRBJ1-5): NAGVMQNPRHLVRRRGQEARLRCSPMKGHSHVYWYRQLPEEGLKFMVYLQKENIIDESGMPKERFSAEFPKEGPSILRIQQVVRGDSAAYFCASSFGENQPQHFGDGTRLSIL.

This chain connects TRBV28 to TRBJ2-1, with a weak D call TRBD1 (6 bases). Trimming pared 11 bases from V and 8 bases from J, leaving 25 bases between. The CDR3 runs to 15 residues. Germline CDR1 reads MDHEN; CDR2 reads SYDVKM. The CDR3 nucleotides are TGTGCCTGCCGTGATGGGACACGGCCTCGCGATGAGCAGTTCTTC. Its translation is CACRDGTRPRDEQFF.

The chain combines TRBV7-7 with TRBJ2-1, with 10 positions matching TRBD1. The junction had 11 bases not matched to a gene; V was cut back by 4 bases and J by 11 bases. Germline V gene data show CDR1 as SSHAT and CDR2 as FNYEAQ (reference sequence). The CDR3 is 15 residues long. CDR3 sequence reads: CASSSNVPGQGKQFF. The CDR3 DNA sequence: TGTGCCAGCAGCTCCAATGTCCCGGGACAGGGGAAGCAGTTCTTC.

The chain recombines TRBV5-1 with TRBJ2-1; 10 bases are a match to TRBD1. Trimming cost V 4 bases and J 4 bases; bases outside gene matches: 11. Germline V gene sequence: CDR1 SGHRS, CDR2 YFSETQ. The CDR3 covers 17 residues. CDR3 nucleotides: TGCGCCAGCAGCCCCTACCTGGACAGGGGGTTATACAATGAGCAGTTCTTC. Its protein product is CASSPYLDRGLYNEQFF.

The chain links TRBV6-4 to TRBJ2-7; 10 nucleotides match TRBD1. Losses at the gene ends were 8 bases for V and 2 bases for J; bases not matched to a gene: 6. The CDR3 sequence is 14 residues long. The germline CDR1 and CDR2 sequences are MRHNA and SNTAGT. The CDR3 nucleotides read TGTGCCAGCCCCCGGGACAGGGGTCCCTACGAGCAGTACTTC. Translated, it gives CASPRDRGPYEQYF.

The chain joins TRBV6-5 to TRBJ2-7; maybe TRBD2 (6 bases). Trimming removed 5 bases from V and 0 bases from J, with 11 bases in between. Germline assignment: CDR1 MNHEY and CDR2 SVGAGI. CDR3 size: 14 residues. The CDR3 protein is CASSPRDDSYEQYF. CDR3 DNA sequence: TGTGCCAGCAGTCCGCGGGACGACTCCTACGAGCAGTACTTC.

The CDR3 sequence: CASSLLTSGGRREQYF. Here the CDR3 DNA reads TGTGCCAGCAGCCTCCTGACTAGCGGGGGGCGTCGCGAGCAGTACTTC. The chain joins TRBV28 to TRBJ2-7; TRBD2 matches 13 bases. The CDR3 has 16 amino acids. Germline V gene sequence: CDR1 MDHEN, CDR2 SYDVKM. V shed 6 bases, J shed 6 bases, and the junction held 11 bases outside the gene matches. The full variable domain, rest sourced from reference TRBV28 and TRBJ2-7, is DVKVTQSSRYLVKRTGEKVFLECVQDMDHENMFWYRQDPGLGLRLIYFSYDVKMKEKGDIPEGYSVSREKKERFSLILESASTNQTSMYLCASSLLTSGGRREQYFGPGTRLTVT.

J is TRBJ2-5 and V is TRBV6-5, with D unresolved. Germline CDR1 reads MNHEY; CDR2 reads SVGAGI. Trimming stripped 5 bases from V and 5 bases from J, with 15 bases between. This CDR3 has 14 residues. The CDR3 DNA reads as TGTGCCAGCAGTGATTCCCTCGGCGGCGAGACCCAGTACTTC. The encoded protein is CASSDSLGGETQYF.

The J gene is TRBJ1-1, the V gene TRBV2; no firm D call. Deletions cut 6 bases from V and 1 base from J, with 12 bases between. Germline V gene data show CDR1 as SNHLY and CDR2 as FYNNEI. CDR3 size: 14 residues. CDR3 sequence reads: CASSALFKNTEAFF. CDR3 nucleotides: TGTGCCAGCAGCGCACTATTCAAGAACACTGAAGCTTTCTTT.

The rearrangement uses TRBV5-1 and TRBJ1-1; no reliable D call. Looked up from germline, CDR1 is SGHRS and CDR2 is YFSETQ. The CDR3 contains 13 residues. Trimming pared 5 bases from V and 0 bases from J, leaving 8 bases between. CDR3 DNA sequence: TGCGCCAGCAGAGTAGCTATGAACACTGAAGCTTTCTTT. Translated, it gives CASRVAMNTEAFF.

The V and J genes are TRBV7-2 and TRBJ2-1, with TRBD2 identical over 12 bases. V gave up 5 bases and J gave up 6 bases; unmatched junction bases: 8. Germline V gene data show CDR1 as SGHTA and CDR2 as FQGNSA. The CDR3 is made up of 16 amino acids. The CDR3 nucleotides are TGTGCCAGCAGCCAAGATCTAGCGGGGGGGCTCAATGAGCAGTTCTTC. Amino acid sequence: CASSQDLAGGLNEQFF.

This clone has just a few counts. The chain is built from TRBV6-6 and TRBJ2-7, with 7 nucleotides matching TRBD2. Per the germline V gene, CDR1 is MNHNY and CDR2 is SVGAGI (reference sequence). The V gene end was trimmed by 0 bases and the J gene end by 7 bases; junction bases not matched to a gene: 3. This CDR3 is built from 13 residues. The CDR3 DNA reads as TGTGCCAGCAGTTACTCTGGGAGGGCTGAGCAGTACTTC. Amino acid sequence: CASSYSGRAEQYF.

The V gene is TRBV5-1, the J gene TRBJ2-7; TRBD2 agrees at 8 bases. Per the germline V gene, CDR1 is SGHRS and CDR2 is YFSETQ. This CDR3 has 16 residues. With V trimmed by 0 bases and J by 2 bases, 7 bases remained unmatched. The CDR3 DNA reads TGCGCCAGCAGCTTGGATCTGACTAGCGACCCCTACGAGCAGTACTTC. Protein product: CASSLDLTSDPYEQYF.

This chain connects TRBV5-4 to TRBJ2-1; a weak D match, TRBD1 (5 bases). V gave up 0 bases and J gave up 2 bases, with 6 bases separating them. The germline V gene has CDR1 SGHNT and CDR2 YYREEE (reference sequence). This CDR3 comprises 14 residues. The CDR3 DNA follows: TGTGCCAGCAGCTTGGTACAGGCCTACAATGAGCAGTTCTTC. This translates into CASSLVQAYNEQFF.

The J gene is TRBJ2-3, the V gene TRBV19; D might be TRBD2 (5 bases). The CDR3 loop spans 15 amino acids. Deletions cut 1 base from V and 1 base from J, with 9 bases between. Germline CDR1 is LNHDA and CDR2 is SQIVND (reference sequence). This CDR3 is CASSIARRGTDTQYF. DNA of the CDR3: TGTGCCAGTAGTATAGCAAGGCGGGGCACAGATACGCAGTATTTT.

The genes are TRBV11-3 and TRBJ2-3, with a weak D call TRBD2 (6 bases). The CDR3 is 16 amino acids. Germline V gives CDR1 SGHNT, CDR2 YENEEA. Trimming shortened V by 1 base and J by 1 base, and 12 bases separated the two germline ends. CDR3 amino acids: CASSLVSGRGTDTQYF. The DNA of the CDR3 is TGTGCCAGCAGCTTAGTAAGCGGGCGTGGCACAGATACGCAGTATTTT.

The rearrangement uses TRBV7-2 and TRBJ2-3; D may be TRBD1 (7 bases). Germline values: CDR1 SGHTA, CDR2 FQGNSA. This CDR3 has 15 amino acids. V was pared by 6 bases and J by 0 bases, with 13 bases between. As DNA, the CDR3 is TGTGCCAGCAGTCGCGGGACAGTTAGCACAGATACGCAGTATTTT. Translating it yields CASSRGTVSTDTQYF.

This clone was seen more than once but under ten times. J is TRBJ2-3 and V is TRBV27; D possibly corresponds to TRBD2 (6 bases). The CDR3 is 15 amino acids. The V gene's germline CDR1 is MNHEY and CDR2 SMNVEV (reference sequence). The ends were cut back, 3 bases at V and 1 base at J, with 11 bases in the middle. CDR3 residues: CASSFRGWGTDTQYF. The DNA for the CDR3 is TGTGCCAGCAGTTTTCGGGGGTGGGGCACAGATACGCAGTATTTT.

This sequence joins TRBV15 and TRBJ2-2; 8 bases match TRBD2. The CDR3 runs to 14 residues. Germline values: CDR1 LNHNV, CDR2 YYDKDF (reference sequence). Germline trimming cut 8 bases from V and 2 bases from J; bases unmatched to any gene: 4. Here the CDR3 reads CATAGGFNTGELFF. CDR3 coding DNA: TGTGCCACCGCGGGAGGCTTTAACACCGGGGAGCTGTTTTTT.

The V call is TRBV10-1, the J call TRBJ1-6, with 7 bases lining up with TRBD1. Germline assignment: CDR1 WNHNN and CDR2 SYGVQD (reference sequence). The CDR3 sequence is 15 residues long. The trim removed 5 bases at V and 7 bases at J, leaving 8 bases unmatched. In DNA, the CDR3 is TGCGCCAGCAGTCGAACCCGGGACAGAAATTCACCCCTCCACTTT. Encoded protein: CASSRTRDRNSPLHF.

The V and J genes are TRBV28 and TRBJ2-1, with 10 nucleotides matching TRBD2. J was trimmed by 2 bases and V by 7 bases; bases with no gene match: 8. This CDR3 region has 16 residues. Germline CDR1 MDHEN, CDR2 SYDVKM. CDR3 loop: CASTPGLANTYNEQFF. Written as DNA, the CDR3 is TGTGCCAGCACCCCGGGACTAGCGAACACCTACAATGAGCAGTTCTTC.